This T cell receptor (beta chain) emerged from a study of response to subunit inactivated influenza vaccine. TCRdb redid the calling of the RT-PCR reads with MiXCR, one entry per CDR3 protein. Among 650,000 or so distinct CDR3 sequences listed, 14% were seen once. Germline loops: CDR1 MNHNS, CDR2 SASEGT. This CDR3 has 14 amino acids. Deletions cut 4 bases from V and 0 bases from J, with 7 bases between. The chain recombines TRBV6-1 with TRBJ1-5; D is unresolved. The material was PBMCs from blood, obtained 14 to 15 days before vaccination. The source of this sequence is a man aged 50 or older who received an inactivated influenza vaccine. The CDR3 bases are TGTGCCAGCAGTGCGGCGAATAGCAATCAGCCCCAGCATTTT. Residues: CASSAANSNQPQHF.